This is a list of T cell receptor beta chains from one sample in a study of technical replicates of blood from four donors. Clones were sequenced by immunoSEQ multiplex PCR, and TCRdb holds only the in-frame ones, with some missing. The repertoire holds roughly 72,000 clones, approximately 91% seen once, with approximately 0.4% in the top ten. The sequenced sample consisted of T cells isolated from PBMCs. All receptors derive from a human donor in good health. The CDR3 runs from the conserved cysteine through the conserved F or W. A D gene is named only where the DNA matches it firmly. Size is stated for part of the rows, as once, few or many counts, or as a class when the clone is expanded.

abundance: -; v_gene: TRBV20-1; j_gene: TRBJ1-1; d_gene: -; CDR3nt: TGCAGTGCTAGTATGGGGGGTACGGCTTTCTTT; CDR3aa: CSASMGGTAFF
abundance: few; v_gene: TRBV18; j_gene: TRBJ1-2; d_gene: -; CDR3nt: TGTGCCAGCTCACCACGAGCGGCGGGGGTTGGCTACACCTTC; CDR3aa: CASSPRAAGVGYTF
abundance: -; v_gene: TRBV29-1; j_gene: TRBJ1-5; d_gene: TRBD1; CDR3nt: TGCAGCGTTGGACAGGGTGTCAGTCAGCCCCAGCATTTT; CDR3aa: CSVGQGVSQPQHF
abundance: -; v_gene: TRBV19; j_gene: TRBJ2-7; d_gene: TRBD1; CDR3nt: TGTGCCAGCTCCGGGACAGAGTACGAGCAGTACTTC; CDR3aa: CASSGTEYEQYF
abundance: -; v_gene: TRBV11-1; j_gene: TRBJ2-1; d_gene: TRBD1; CDR3nt: TGTGCCAGCAGCTTCCAGGGGGAACCTTACAATGAGCAGTTCTTC; CDR3aa: CASSFQGEPYNEQFF
abundance: -; v_gene: TRBV11-2; j_gene: TRBJ1-1; d_gene: -; CDR3nt: TGTGCCAGCAGCTTTCTGACAGGGAACACTGAAGCTTTCTTT; CDR3aa: CASSFLTGNTEAFF
abundance: few; v_gene: TRBV7-2; j_gene: TRBJ2-7; d_gene: -; CDR3nt: TGTGCCAGCAGCTTTTCTAGCTCCTACGAGCAGTACTTC; CDR3aa: CASSFSSSYEQYF
abundance: -; v_gene: TRBV6-5; j_gene: TRBJ1-3; d_gene: -; CDR3nt: TGTGCCAGCAGGGGCTACTCTGGAAACACCATATATTTT; CDR3aa: CASRGYSGNTIYF
abundance: -; v_gene: TRBV5-1; j_gene: TRBJ2-1; d_gene: TRBD1; CDR3nt: TGCGCCAGCAGCCTGGAAACAGGGGGAACTCGGAATGAGCAGTTCTTC; CDR3aa: CASSLETGGTRNEQFF
abundance: -; v_gene: TRBV14; j_gene: TRBJ1-5; d_gene: -; CDR3nt: TGTGCCAGCAGCCTTCATCCGGGACACCCGATTATGGGCAATCAGCCCCAGCATTTT; CDR3aa: CASSLHPGHPIMGNQPQHF
abundance: -; v_gene: TRBV6-5; j_gene: TRBJ2-7; d_gene: -; CDR3nt: TGTGCCAGCAGTTATTCCGGCAGGGTCTCCTACGAGCAGTACTTC; CDR3aa: CASSYSGRVSYEQYF
abundance: -; v_gene: TRBV7-2; j_gene: TRBJ1-2; d_gene: TRBD1; CDR3nt: TGTGCCAGCAGCTTCTCTGGACAGGCCTATGGCTACACCTTC; CDR3aa: CASSFSGQAYGYTF
abundance: -; v_gene: TRBV21-1; j_gene: TRBJ2-7; d_gene: -; CDR3nt: TGTGCCAGCAGCATGAGGGCGGGAGTCTCCGAGCAGTACTTC; CDR3aa: CASSMRAGVSEQYF
abundance: -; v_gene: TRBV30; j_gene: TRBJ2-7; d_gene: TRBD1; CDR3nt: TGTGCCTCAACTCAGCCGGGACAGGGTCAACACGAGCAGTACTTC; CDR3aa: CASTQPGQGQHEQYF
abundance: -; v_gene: TRBV27; j_gene: TRBJ1-2; d_gene: TRBD1; CDR3nt: TGTGCCAGCCGGATTAGTTTCAGGGGGGACTATGGCTACACCTTC; CDR3aa: CASRISFRGDYGYTF
abundance: -; v_gene: TRBV7-9; j_gene: TRBJ2-1; d_gene: -; CDR3nt: TGTGCCAGCAGCTTCCCACGAATAGAGAATCAGGGTGGCTACAATGAGCAGTTCTTC; CDR3aa: CASSFPRIENQGGYNEQFF
abundance: -; v_gene: TRBV7-6; j_gene: TRBJ2-1; d_gene: -; CDR3nt: TGTGCCAGCAGCTCAATACAGGCTTGGGCCAATGAGCAGTTCTTC; CDR3aa: CASSSIQAWANEQFF
abundance: -; v_gene: TRBV6-6; j_gene: TRBJ2-3; d_gene: TRBD1; CDR3nt: TGTGCCAGCAGTTATACAGGGGCAGATACGCAGTATTTT; CDR3aa: CASSYTGADTQYF
abundance: -; v_gene: TRBV28; j_gene: TRBJ1-2; d_gene: TRBD1; CDR3nt: TGTGCCAGCAGAGACCCAGGGGGCGGTTATGGCTACACCTTC; CDR3aa: CASRDPGGGYGYTF
abundance: few; v_gene: TRBV11-2; j_gene: TRBJ1-2; d_gene: TRBD1; CDR3nt: TGTGCCAGCAGCTTAGTACAGGGGTGGAACTATGGCTACACCTTC; CDR3aa: CASSLVQGWNYGYTF
abundance: -; v_gene: TRBV11-2; j_gene: TRBJ2-7; d_gene: TRBD2; CDR3nt: TGTGCCAGCAGCTTAGTAGCGGGAGGCTTAATCTCCTACGAGCAGTACTTC; CDR3aa: CASSLVAGGLISYEQYF
abundance: -; v_gene: TRBV5-1; j_gene: TRBJ2-7; d_gene: TRBD1; CDR3nt: TGCGCCAGCAGCCTAGGGGACAGGGAAATCTACGAGCAGTACTTC; CDR3aa: CASSLGDREIYEQYF
abundance: -; v_gene: TRBV29-1; j_gene: TRBJ1-2; d_gene: TRBD1; CDR3nt: TGCAGCGGGATCCGGGACAGGGTCGGGGGCTACACCTTC; CDR3aa: CSGIRDRVGGYTF
abundance: -; v_gene: TRBV28; j_gene: TRBJ1-4; d_gene: -; CDR3nt: TGTGCCAGCAGTTTCAGGGATGAAAAACTGTTTTTT; CDR3aa: CASSFRDEKLFF
abundance: -; v_gene: TRBV6-5; j_gene: TRBJ2-7; d_gene: -; CDR3nt: TGTGCCAGCAGTTTTGACAGGCCCCCCTACGAGCAGTACTTC; CDR3aa: CASSFDRPPYEQYF
abundance: few; v_gene: TRBV9; j_gene: TRBJ1-1; d_gene: TRBD1; CDR3nt: TGTGCCAGCAGTCGACAGGGGAGTGGCACTGAAGCTTTCTTT; CDR3aa: CASSRQGSGTEAFF
abundance: -; v_gene: TRBV4-1; j_gene: TRBJ1-4; d_gene: TRBD1; CDR3nt: TGCGCCAGCAGCCGTGGACAGGGGGTGGAAAAACTGTTTTTT; CDR3aa: CASSRGQGVEKLFF
abundance: -; v_gene: TRBV6-5; j_gene: TRBJ2-7; d_gene: -; CDR3nt: TGTGCCAGCAGTCTACTCGGCGAGCAGTACTTC; CDR3aa: CASSLLGEQYF
abundance: -; v_gene: TRBV18; j_gene: TRBJ1-1; d_gene: -; CDR3nt: TGTGCCAGCTCAGGGGGGGAAATACTCGCTGAAGCTTTCTTT; CDR3aa: CASSGGEILAEAFF
abundance: -; v_gene: TRBV13; j_gene: TRBJ2-1; d_gene: -; CDR3nt: TGTGCCAGCAGCCCTCCCTGGGGCGACCCCGACAGCAATGAGCAGTTCTTC; CDR3aa: CASSPPWGDPDSNEQFF
abundance: once; v_gene: TRBV4-2; j_gene: TRBJ2-1; d_gene: -; CDR3nt: TGTGCCAGCAGCCAAGAGATAGCGAGCTCCTACAATGAGCAGTTCTTC; CDR3aa: CASSQEIASSYNEQFF
abundance: -; v_gene: TRBV28; j_gene: TRBJ2-3; d_gene: -; CDR3nt: TGTGCCAGCAGTTTAGCCAGGGTTGTCGGCACAGATACGCAGTATTTT; CDR3aa: CASSLARVVGTDTQYF
abundance: -; v_gene: TRBV11-2; j_gene: TRBJ2-7; d_gene: TRBD1; CDR3nt: TGTGCCAGCAGACAATCCGGGACAGGGGGCTACGAGCAGTACTTC; CDR3aa: CASRQSGTGGYEQYF
abundance: -; v_gene: TRBV29-1; j_gene: TRBJ2-5; d_gene: -; CDR3nt: TGCAGCGTTGACTGGAGCGCAGAAGAGACCCAGTACTTC; CDR3aa: CSVDWSAEETQYF
abundance: -; v_gene: TRBV7-9; j_gene: TRBJ1-2; d_gene: TRBD1; CDR3nt: TGTGCCAGCAGCCCCGGACAGGGTCGAGAAAGGGCGAAGGGCTACACCTTC; CDR3aa: CASSPGQGRERAKGYTF
abundance: -; v_gene: TRBV30; j_gene: TRBJ1-1; d_gene: -; CDR3nt: TGTGCCGGCGACAGAGCACTTAACACTGAAGCTTTCTTT; CDR3aa: CAGDRALNTEAFF
abundance: -; v_gene: TRBV15; j_gene: TRBJ1-1; d_gene: TRBD1; CDR3nt: TGTGCCACCAGCAACAAGACAGGGGTTCTTAGGGACACTGAAGCTTTCTTT; CDR3aa: CATSNKTGVLRDTEAFF